Shown below are 32 T cell receptor beta chains from a single sample sequenced in a study of early T cells in non-severe SARS-CoV-2 infection (dated by TCRdb to 2020 to 2022). Receptor amplification or capture employed 5' RACE. The sequencer was a NextSeq 500. Using fastp at Q25 and MiXCR, TCRdb reprocessed the public reads and kept productive beta chains. CDR3 protein duplicates are merged, each entry listing the most common genes and DNA. Within this sample are 37,000 or so distinct CDR3 sequences, with roughly 5% of them counted one time only. The top ten hold about a quarter of the sample. Sequenced: whole blood. Every receptor here comes from an adult who was a healthcare worker with PCR-confirmed SARS-CoV-2 infection or an uninfected control (not recorded which).

This clonotype was counted many times. The chain employs TRBV7-2 and TRBJ1-1, with 8 bases aligning to TRBD1. Trimming at V came to 5 bases and at J to 2 bases, leaving 4 bases not matched to a gene. CDR3 length: 14 residues. CDR1 is SGHTA and CDR2 is FQGNSA in the germline V gene. CDR3 DNA sequence: TGTGCCAGCAGCCCGGGACAGGCTAACACTGAAGCTTTCTTT. Residues: CASSPGQANTEAFF.

In its sample, this clonotype was seen many times. The J gene is TRBJ2-3, the V gene TRBV7-2, with TRBD2 matching 10 bases. The J segment lost 4 bases and the V segment lost 3 bases, leaving 7 bases of the junction unmatched. CDR3 size: 16 residues. The germline gives CDR1 SGHTA, CDR2 FQGNSA. In DNA form, the CDR3 reads TGTGCCAGCAGCTTCAGCGGGGGGGCGACCCCAGATACGCAGTATTTT. It specifies CASSFSGGATPDTQYF.

This clonotype was counted ten times or more. The chain links TRBV5-4 to TRBJ1-1; D gene uncertain. CDR3 size: 15 residues. Germline V gene sequence: CDR1 SGHNT, CDR2 YYREEE (reference sequence). V lost 0 bases and J lost 0, with 9 bases in between. CDR3 in amino acids: CASSLGAGMNTEAFF. CDR3 DNA: TGTGCCAGCAGCTTGGGGGCAGGTATGAACACTGAAGCTTTCTTT.

In this sample, this clonotype turned up many times. The chain combines TRBV6-5 with TRBJ2-7; D remains unclear. CDR3 length: 14 amino acids. The germline gives CDR1 MNHEY, CDR2 SVGAGI. Trimming removed 7 bases from V and 6 bases from J, with 19 bases in between. DNA for the CDR3: TGTGCCAGCACCCGAACCTCCACCTCGGGCGAGCAGTACTTC. Its translation: CASTRTSTSGEQYF.

This clonotype came up a few times. The chain recombines TRBV21-1 with TRBJ1-2; TRBD1, the table's D call, was not compared with the DNA. TRBV21-1 is a pseudogene segment. This CDR3 is built from 13 residues. The CDR3: CASSKAKTRGYTF. The DNA of the CDR3 is TGTGCCAGCAGCAAAGCGAAGACCCGGGGCTACACCTTC.

There are many counts of this clonotype. V and J are TRBV11-3 and TRBJ1-1; D remains unclear. The CDR3 length is 13 residues. Germline V CDR1 and CDR2: SGHNT, YENEEA. V lost 5 bases, J lost 0 bases, and 7 bases lay in between. CDR3 region: CASSPQVNTEAFF. The CDR3 DNA sequence: TGTGCCAGCAGCCCGCAGGTGAACACTGAAGCTTTCTTT.

This clonotype was counted many times. The chain combines TRBV29-1 with TRBJ2-1; 8 bases fit TRBD2. The V segment lost 6 bases and the J segment 2 bases; nucleotides outside the gene matches: 9. CDR1 and CDR2 (germline): SQVTM, ANQGSEA. This CDR3 contains 15 residues. For the CDR3, the DNA is TGCAGCGTCGAAAGCGGGAGCTCGACCTACAATGAGCAGTTCTTC. It yields the protein CSVESGSSTYNEQFF.

This clonotype was found many times. The chain couples TRBV28 to TRBJ2-4; perhaps TRBD2 as D (6 bases). Trimming took 5 bases from V and 8 from J, leaving 13 bases between them. CDR3 length equals 13 residues. Germline V lookup: CDR1 MDHEN, CDR2 SYDVKM. CDR3 coding DNA: TGTGCCAGCAGTCCCCTCCAGCGGGACATTCAGTACTTC. Translation: CASSPLQRDIQYF.

This clonotype has ten or more counts. This chain uses TRBV11-2 with TRBJ2-2; D is unclear. CDR1 SGHAT and CDR2 FQNNGV come from the germline V gene. Deletions cut 5 bases from V and 8 bases from J, with 12 bases between. This CDR3 region has 13 residues. CDR3 residues: CASSPHEAGELFF. CDR3 sequence (DNA): TGTGCCAGCAGCCCCCATGAGGCGGGGGAGCTGTTTTTT.

The rearrangement links TRBV6-1 to TRBJ2-7; TRBD2 matches at 9 bases. The CDR3 sequence is 14 residues long. The V and J ends lost 3 bases and 6 bases, in that order; junction bases with no gene match: 6. The germline V gene encodes CDR1 MNHNS and CDR2 SASEGT. In DNA form, the CDR3 reads TGTGCCAGCAGTGATGGCGGGAGGGCGTTCGAGCAGTACTTC. Encoded protein: CASSDGGRAFEQYF.

This clonotype was found many times. The V gene is TRBV12-3 or TRBV12-4, the J gene TRBJ1-2; the D is unclear. V gave up 2 bases and J gave up 8 bases, with 15 bases separating them. The CDR3 is 14 amino acids. For the CDR3, the DNA is TGTGCCAGCAGTTTAAGGGCCCGGGAACGGGGCTACACCTTC. Residues: CASSLRARERGYTF.

This clonotype has a count of ten or more. The chain couples TRBV25-1 to TRBJ2-3, with 10 positions matching TRBD2. The CDR3 sequence is 14 residues long. CDR1 and CDR2 from the germline V gene are MGHDK and SYGVNS. V gave up 7 bases and J gave up 2 bases; unmatched junction bases: 3. The CDR3 reads CASTLAGVTDTQYF. The CDR3 region has the DNA TGTGCCAGCACCCTAGCGGGGGTCACAGATACGCAGTATTTT. The full variable domain, in which reference TRBV25-1 and TRBJ2-3 provide the parts outside the CDR3, is EADIYQTPRYLVIGTGKKITLECSQTMGHDKMYWYQQDPGMELHLIHYSYGVNSTEKGDLSSESTVSRIRTEHFPLTLESARPSHTSQYLCASTLAGVTDTQYFGPGTRLTVL.

This clonotype showed up many times. The rearrangement joins TRBV29-1 to TRBJ1-2, with D possibly matching TRBD1 (5 bases). The germline V and J ends were trimmed by 4 bases and 0 bases, with 9 bases remaining between them. Germline loops: CDR1 SQVTM, CDR2 ANQGSEA. The CDR3 extends over 13 amino acids. DNA of the CDR3: TGCAGCGTTGGGGACTGGGCTAACTATGGCTACACCTTC. Protein product: CSVGDWANYGYTF.

This clonotype came up a few times. The chain has TRBV5-4 and TRBJ2-2, with a weak D call TRBD1 (6 bases). The CDR3 has 16 residues. V was pared by 4 bases and J by 0 bases, with 13 bases between. Germline V lookup: CDR1 SGHNT, CDR2 YYREEE (reference sequence). CDR3 in amino acids: CASSRRTAANTGELFF. The CDR3 nucleotides are TGTGCCAGCAGCCGCCGGACAGCCGCGAACACCGGGGAGCTGTTTTTT.

This clonotype occurred many times. The gene calls are TRBV2 and TRBJ2-5; tentative D call: TRBD1 (6 bases). Trimming cost V 7 bases and J 7 bases, with 16 bases left between them. Per germline, CDR1 SNHLY and CDR2 FYNNEI. The CDR3 sequence is 13 residues long. In DNA form, the CDR3 reads TGTGCCAGCACCCTACAGGGAGAGGGGACCCAGTACTTC. Protein: CASTLQGEGTQYF.

The chain uses TRBV3-1 and TRBJ1-2; D remains ambiguous. Germline CDR1 and CDR2: LGHDT and YNNKEL (reference sequence). Between the trimmed V and J ends, which lost 1 base and 3 bases, there was a span of 9 bases. The CDR3 runs to 14 residues. CDR3 loop: CASSQGEAHYGYTF. In nucleotides, the CDR3 is TGTGCCAGCAGCCAAGGGGAGGCCCACTATGGCTACACCTTC. The complete variable domain, with remaining parts taken from reference TRBV3-1 and TRBJ1-2, reads DTAVSQTPKYLVTQMGNDKSIKCEQNLGHDTMYWYKQDSKKFLKIMFSYNNKELIINETVPNRFSPKSPDKAHLNLHINSLELGDSAVYFCASSQGEAHYGYTFGSGTRLTVV.

The chain uses TRBV7-2 and TRBJ2-1, with D perhaps TRBD1 (5 bases). CDR1 and CDR2 from the germline V gene are SGHTA and FQGNSA. V gave up 5 bases and J gave up 7 bases, with 21 bases separating them. There are 16 residues in the CDR3. CDR3 bases: TGTGCCAGCAGCCCCCAGTCAGGAGTAAGGGGAAATGAGCAGTTCTTC. This translates into CASSPQSGVRGNEQFF.

This clonotype appeared many times. This sequence joins TRBV6-2 or TRBV6-3 and TRBJ1-5, with 8 bases fitting TRBD1. The CDR3 is 15 residues long. V was clipped by 0 bases and J by 7 bases; unmatched bases: 5. Germline loops: CDR1 MNHEY, CDR2 SVGEGT. CDR3 nucleotides: TGTGCCAGCAGTTACTCGGGCAGGGGGCTGCAGCCCCAGCATTTT. Its protein is CASSYSGRGLQPQHF.

Within the sample, this clonotype is large. The gene calls are TRBV5-1 and TRBJ2-5; D is possibly TRBD1 (5 bases). The CDR3 contains 13 residues. Germline CDR1 reads SGHRS; CDR2 reads YFSETQ. The V end was cut by 0 bases, the J end by 7 bases, with 10 bases between. The CDR3 DNA is TGCGCCAGCAGCTTGGGACAGTATGGGACCCAGTACTTC. Translating gives CASSLGQYGTQYF.

This clonotype has at least ten counts. The rearrangement joins TRBV2 to TRBJ2-3, with 7 bases lining up with TRBD2. The CDR3 length is 16 residues. CDR1 and CDR2 from the germline V gene are SNHLY and FYNNEI. Losses at the gene ends were 3 bases for V and 6 bases for J; bases not matched to a gene: 12. The DNA of the CDR3 is TGTGCCAGCAGTGAGCGAGGGGACTATTCCGGGGATACGCAGTATTTT. Encoded protein: CASSERGDYSGDTQYF.

V is TRBV7-2 and J is TRBJ1-2; TRBD1 is a possible D gene (6 bases). The CDR3 has 14 residues. The germline CDR1 and CDR2 sequences are SGHTA and FQGNSA. Trimming removed 1 base from V and 10 bases from J, with 16 bases in between. CDR3 nucleotides: TGTGCCAGCAGCTTAGAGGGGGTCCCCTCGATCTACACCTTC. Translation gives CASSLEGVPSIYTF.

This clonotype has a handful of counts. At one boundary the junction diverges from the germline segment, which might be a read error. This rearrangement joins TRBV12-3 or TRBV12-4 to TRBJ2-7, with D tentatively TRBD2 (6 bases). The CDR3 runs to 16 residues. The CDR3 region has the DNA TGTGCCAGCAGCTTAGGGGTCGGGAGCGCGTACTACGAGCAGTACTTC. Translated, it gives CASSLGVGSAYYEQYF.

At least ten counts were recorded for this clonotype. This sequence joins TRBV7-6 and TRBJ2-1; 8 nucleotides line up with TRBD2. V lost 4 bases to trimming and J lost 9 bases; unmatched junction nucleotides: 17. Germline V gene data show CDR1 as SGHVS and CDR2 as FNYEAQ. The CDR3 runs to 17 residues. DNA of the CDR3: TGTGCCAGCAGCTCCGAACGGGGGGGCTCCCTCCCCCCTGAGCAGTTCTTC. It codes for CASSSERGGSLPPEQFF.

Many counts were recorded for this clonotype. V usage is TRBV12-3 or TRBV12-4 and J usage is TRBJ2-5, with TRBD1 identical over 9 bases. V lost 6 bases and J lost 9; bases outside the gene matches: 11. The CDR3 is 14 amino acids. In DNA form, the CDR3 reads TGTGCCAGCAGGGACGGGGACAGGGCTTGGGCCCAGTACTTC. Its translation is CASRDGDRAWAQYF.

This clonotype showed up just a few times. This may come from a read error, since a much larger clone is one base off. No conserved phenylalanine or tryptophan is present at the end of the CDR3, so a read error is the likely explanation. The chain joins TRBV20-1 to TRBJ1-1; 11 nucleotides line up with TRBD1. From germline, CDR1 is DFQATT and CDR2 SNEGSKA (reference sequence). The J segment lost 5 bases and the V segment lost 6 bases, leaving 11 bases of the junction unmatched. The CDR3 runs to 15 residues. The CDR3 here is CSAAPGQGAMTEAFY. The CDR3 nucleotides are TGCAGTGCCGCCCCTGGACAGGGGGCGATGACTGAAGCTTTCTAT.

Concerning this clonotype: A read error may explain this, as a much larger clone is one base away. V gene TRBV7-9 combines with J gene TRBJ1-6; a possible D gene is TRBD1 (5 bases). The CDR3 sequence is 14 residues long. The germline V gene encodes CDR1 SEHNR and CDR2 FQNEAQ (reference sequence). In DNA form, the CDR3 reads TGTGCCAGCAGCTTAGAAGTGCAGGGAACACCCTTCCACTTT. It specifies CASSLEVQGTPFHF.

This clonotype was recorded many times. J is TRBJ2-1 and V is TRBV11-2; D uncertain. V gave up 2 bases and J gave up 4 bases, with 6 bases separating them. The CDR3 totals 13 residues. The germline V gene has CDR1 SGHAT and CDR2 FQNNGV. CDR3 sequence reads: CASSLIQYNEQFF. CDR3 bases: TGTGCCAGCAGCTTAATCCAATACAATGAGCAGTTCTTC.

This clonotype was counted ten times or more. The chain's CDR3 is CASSPLDTTDTQYF. The CDR3 DNA is TGTGCCAGCTCACCATTGGACACCACAGATACGCAGTATTTT. The chain joins TRBV18 to TRBJ2-3, with D maybe TRBD1 (5 bases). Trimming removed 2 bases at V and 2 bases at J, with 8 bases between. The CDR3 has 14 amino acids. The V gene's germline CDR1 is KGHSH and CDR2 LQKENI.

The sample holds many counts of this clonotype. The chain uses TRBV6-5 and TRBJ2-5; tentatively, D is TRBD1 or TRBD2 (8 bases each). The germline V gene has CDR1 MNHEY and CDR2 SVGAGI. The germline V and J ends were trimmed by 3 bases and 5 bases, with 19 bases remaining between them. The CDR3 has 16 residues. The CDR3 spells CASSYQGASGWETQYF. For the CDR3, the DNA is TGTGCCAGCAGTTATCAGGGGGCTAGCGGGTGGGAGACCCAGTACTTC.

This clonotype came up many times. This sequence joins TRBV3-1 and TRBJ2-3; D gene ambiguous. The CDR3 sequence is 14 residues long. Trimming cost V 2 bases and J 2 bases, with 8 bases left between them. In germline, CDR1 is LGHDT, CDR2 YNNKEL (reference sequence). As DNA, the CDR3 is TGTGCCAGCAGCCAAAAAGCCTTCACAGATACGCAGTATTTT. Amino acids: CASSQKAFTDTQYF.

Only a few counts were recorded for this clonotype. The rearrangement links TRBV6-2 or TRBV6-3 to TRBJ1-1; 8 nucleotides match TRBD1. V was clipped by 7 bases and J by 7 bases; unmatched bases: 8. The CDR3 totals 13 residues. CDR1 MNHEY and CDR2 SVGEGT come from the germline V gene. The CDR3 nucleotides read TGTGCCAGCAACGAAGGGACAGGCCGTGAAGCTTTCTTT. Translated: CASNEGTGREAFF.

This clonotype was picked up many times. The chain carries TRBV27 and TRBJ2-1; TRBD2 aligns across 8 bases. CDR1 is MNHEY, CDR2 SMNVEV, per germline (reference sequence). The CDR3 loop spans 16 amino acids. V was pared by 0 bases and J by 6 bases, with 7 bases of the junction left unmatched. CDR3 protein: CASSLSGTRSINEQFF. Here the CDR3 DNA reads TGTGCCAGCAGTTTATCGGGGACTAGGTCCATCAATGAGCAGTTCTTC.